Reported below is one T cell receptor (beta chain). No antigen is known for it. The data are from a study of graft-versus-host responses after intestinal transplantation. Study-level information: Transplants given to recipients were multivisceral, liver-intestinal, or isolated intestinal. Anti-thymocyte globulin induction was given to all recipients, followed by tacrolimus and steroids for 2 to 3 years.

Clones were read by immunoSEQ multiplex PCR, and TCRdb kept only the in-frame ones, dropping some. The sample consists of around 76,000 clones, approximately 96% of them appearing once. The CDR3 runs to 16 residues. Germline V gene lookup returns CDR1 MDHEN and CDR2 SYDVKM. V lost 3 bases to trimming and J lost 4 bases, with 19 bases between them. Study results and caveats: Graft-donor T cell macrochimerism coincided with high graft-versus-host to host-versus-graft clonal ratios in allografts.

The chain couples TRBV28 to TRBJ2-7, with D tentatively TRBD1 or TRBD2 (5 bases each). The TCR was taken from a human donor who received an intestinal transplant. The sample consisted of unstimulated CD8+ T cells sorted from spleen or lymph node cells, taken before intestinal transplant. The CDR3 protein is CASSFLESGRQYEQYF. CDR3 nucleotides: TGTGCCAGCAGTTTTCTAGAGTCGGGACGTCAATACGAGCAGTACTTC.